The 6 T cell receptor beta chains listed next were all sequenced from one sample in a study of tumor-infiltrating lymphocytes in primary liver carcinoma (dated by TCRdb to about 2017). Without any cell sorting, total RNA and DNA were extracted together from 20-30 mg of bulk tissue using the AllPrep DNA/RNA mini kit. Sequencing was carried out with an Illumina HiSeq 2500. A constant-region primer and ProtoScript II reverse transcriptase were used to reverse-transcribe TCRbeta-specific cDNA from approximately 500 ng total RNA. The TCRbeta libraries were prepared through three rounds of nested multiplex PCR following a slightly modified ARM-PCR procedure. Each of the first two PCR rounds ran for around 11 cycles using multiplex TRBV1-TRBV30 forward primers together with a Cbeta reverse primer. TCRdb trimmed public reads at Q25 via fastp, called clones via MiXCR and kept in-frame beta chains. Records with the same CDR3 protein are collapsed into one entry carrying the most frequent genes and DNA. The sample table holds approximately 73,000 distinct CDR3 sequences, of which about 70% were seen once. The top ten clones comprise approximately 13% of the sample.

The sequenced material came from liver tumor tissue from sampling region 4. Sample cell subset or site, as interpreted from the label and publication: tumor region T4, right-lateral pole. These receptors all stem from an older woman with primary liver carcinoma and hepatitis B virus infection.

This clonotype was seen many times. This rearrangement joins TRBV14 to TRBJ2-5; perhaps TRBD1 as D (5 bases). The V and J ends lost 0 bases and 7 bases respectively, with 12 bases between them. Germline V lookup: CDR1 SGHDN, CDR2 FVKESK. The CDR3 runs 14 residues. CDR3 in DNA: TGTGCCAGCAGCCAAGATTGGGGCAGTGGGACCCAGTACTTC. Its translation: CASSQDWGSGTQYF.

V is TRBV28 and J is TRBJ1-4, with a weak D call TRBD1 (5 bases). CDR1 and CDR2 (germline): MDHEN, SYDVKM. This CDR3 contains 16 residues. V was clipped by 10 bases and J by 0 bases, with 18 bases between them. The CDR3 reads CAISRTGGATNEKLFF. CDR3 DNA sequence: TGTGCCATCAGCCGAACGGGGGGTGCAACTAATGAAAAACTGTTTTTT.

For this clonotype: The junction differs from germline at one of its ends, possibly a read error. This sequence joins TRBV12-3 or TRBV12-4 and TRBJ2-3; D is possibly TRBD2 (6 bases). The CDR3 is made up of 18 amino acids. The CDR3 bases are TGTGCCAGCAGTTTCTTTCTCGTGGGCGGCCAGGAGGGCGATACGCGGTATTTT. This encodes CASSFFLVGGQEGDTRYF.

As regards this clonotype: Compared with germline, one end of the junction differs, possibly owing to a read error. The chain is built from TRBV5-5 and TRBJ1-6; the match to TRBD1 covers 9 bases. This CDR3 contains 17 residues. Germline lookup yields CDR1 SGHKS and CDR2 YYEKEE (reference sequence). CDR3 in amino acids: CAISSSGQGAVGSPLHF. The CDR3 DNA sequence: TGTGCCATCAGCTCCTCGGGACAGGGAGCTGTTGGATCACCCCTCCACTTT.

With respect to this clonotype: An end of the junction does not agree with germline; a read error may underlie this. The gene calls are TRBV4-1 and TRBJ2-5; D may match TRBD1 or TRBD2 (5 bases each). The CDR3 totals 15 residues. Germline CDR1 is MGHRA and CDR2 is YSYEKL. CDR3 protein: CASSQDLGEWETQCF. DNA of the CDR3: TGCGCCAGCAGCCAAGATTTGGGGGAATGGGAGACCCAGTGCTTC.

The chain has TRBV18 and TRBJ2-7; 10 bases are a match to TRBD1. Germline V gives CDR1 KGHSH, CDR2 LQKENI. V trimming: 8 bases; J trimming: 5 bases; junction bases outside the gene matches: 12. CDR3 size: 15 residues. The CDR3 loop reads CASTLQTGQGHEQYF. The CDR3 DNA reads TGTGCCAGCACACTTCAAACGGGACAGGGGCACGAGCAGTACTTC.